The rows below give T cell receptor beta chains drawn from one sample of a study of blood T cell repertoires in COVID-19. Only in-frame clones appear in the TCRdb table, and some are missing; sequencing was by immunoSEQ multiplex PCR. The sample has 120,000 to 150,000 clones, approximately 80% seen once. Sequenced material: peripheral blood. The receptors derive from a human donor in a cohort sampled during active COVID-19. CDR3s include the opening cysteine and the closing phenylalanine or tryptophan. The D gene is left open where the match is weak. The listing skips clone size in some rows; elsewhere it reads once, few, many or a size class.

V gene	D gene	clone size	J gene	CDR3 DNA	CDR3 protein
TRBV19	.	.	TRBJ1-5	TGTGCCAGTAAGTCAGGGTTGGAGTTTGTCGATCAGCCCCAGCATTTT	CASKSGLEFVDQPQHF
TRBV11-2	.	few	TRBJ2-3	TGTGCCAGCAGCCTCGACAGGTTGGGGGATACGCAGTATTTT	CASSLDRLGDTQYF
TRBV2	TRBD1	.	TRBJ1-5	TGTGCCAGCAGTGTGGGACAGGGGGCTGGTCAGCCCCAGCATTTT	CASSVGQGAGQPQHF
TRBV3-1/TRBV3-2	.	.	TRBJ2-3	TGTGCCAGCAGCCCTACAGGGTTGGAAGATACGCAGTATTTT	CASSPTGLEDTQYF
TRBV5-1	.	.	TRBJ1-3	TGCGCCAGCAGCCCGGGAGTCTCTGGAAACACCATATATTTT	CASSPGVSGNTIYF
TRBV5-4	TRBD2	.	TRBJ2-1	TGTGCCAGCAGCAGGGGGACTAGCGGGGCCTCAGTCTACAATGAGCAGTTCTTC	CASSRGTSGASVYNEQFF
TRBV28	.	.	TRBJ2-5	TGTGCCAGCAGCTCCGGACAGCTTCAAGAGACCCAGTACTTC	CASSSGQLQETQYF
TRBV2	TRBD1	.	TRBJ2-7	TGTGCCAGTCAATTGGACAGGTCAATTTCCTACGAGCAGTACTTC	CASQLDRSISYEQYF
TRBV10-3	.	.	TRBJ1-3	TGTGCCACTTGGACACCTTCGTCTGGAAACACCATATATTTT	CATWTPSSGNTIYF
TRBV19	.	.	TRBJ1-4	TGTGCCAGTAGTCCTCAGGACACAAAAAAACTGTTTTTT	CASSPQDTKKLFF
TRBV9	TRBD1	.	TRBJ1-4	TGTGCCAGCAGCGTGAGGGACAGGGCCGACGAAAAACTGTTTTTT	CASSVRDRADEKLFF
TRBV7-2	.	.	TRBJ2-2	TGTGCCAGCAGCTCGGGAGTCGTGAACACCGGGGAGCTGTTTTTT	CASSSGVVNTGELFF
TRBV7-9	.	once	TRBJ1-3	TGTGCCAGCAGCCCAAGAGGGTCTTCTGGAAACACCATATATTTT	CASSPRGSSGNTIYF
TRBV7-7	TRBD1	few	TRBJ1-1	TGTGCTAGCAGCTGTGGGACAGGGCGTCGGAACACTGAAGCTTTCTTT	CASSCGTGRRNTEAFF
TRBV5-1	.	.	TRBJ2-5	TGCGCCAGCAGCTTAGGGGTCCAAGAGACCCAGTACTTC	CASSLGVQETQYF
TRBV6-5	TRBD1	many	TRBJ1-2	TGTGCCAGCAGTTACTCCAGGACAGGGGGCAACTATGGCTACACCTTC	CASSYSRTGGNYGYTF
TRBV6-5	.	.	TRBJ1-2	TGTGCCAGCACCTTCGGGGGTACTTATGGCTACACCTTC	CASTFGGTYGYTF
TRBV4-2	TRBD2	.	TRBJ2-5	TGTGCCAGCAGCCTAGGGACTAACCAACAAGAGACCCAGTACTTC	CASSLGTNQQETQYF
TRBV20-1	TRBD1	.	TRBJ1-5	TGCAGTGCTAGTCGGCCAGGGGGAGGACGCAATCAGCCCCAGCATTTT	CSASRPGGGRNQPQHF
TRBV7-2	TRBD1	.	TRBJ1-6	TGTGCCAGCAGCCATCGACAGGGGGGAGTTTCCTATAATTCACCCCTCCACTTT	CASSHRQGGVSYNSPLHF
TRBV13	.	.	TRBJ1-1	TGTGCCAGCAGCCGCCAAATCAAGGGGACTGAAGCTTTCTTT	CASSRQIKGTEAFF
TRBV5-1	TRBD1	.	TRBJ1-2	TGCGCCAGCAGCCTGGGACAGGGGGCCCAAGTCTATGGCTACACCTTC	CASSLGQGAQVYGYTF
TRBV5-1	.	.	TRBJ2-5	TGCGCCAGCAGCTTGCAAGGCAGGGCCACCCAAGAGACCCAGTACTTC	CASSLQGRATQETQYF
TRBV29-1	TRBD2	.	TRBJ2-1	TGCAGCGTTGTCCCCAGCGGGGGGAGAAGCTCCTACAATGAGCAGTTCTTC	CSVVPSGGRSSYNEQFF
TRBV19	TRBD1	.	TRBJ2-2	TGTGCCACGACCGGGACAGGGAATCCAATCGTTACCGGGGAGCTGTTTTTT	CATTGTGNPIVTGELFF
TRBV11-3	TRBD1	.	TRBJ2-3	TGTGCCAGCAGCCCCGGACAGGGCTTGTCTAGCACAGATACGCAGTATTTT	CASSPGQGLSSTDTQYF
TRBV2	.	.	TRBJ1-6	TGTGCCAGCAAGGACAGTGCCTATAATTCACCCCTCCACTTT	CASKDSAYNSPLHF
TRBV6-5	.	.	TRBJ1-6	TGTGCCAGCAGTTCCCAGGGAGGTAATTCACCCCTCCACTTT	CASSSQGGNSPLHF
TRBV6-6	.	once	TRBJ1-1	TGTGCCAGCAGCCGCGGCGGGACGAACACTGAAGCTTTCTTT	CASSRGGTNTEAFF
TRBV7-8	TRBD1	.	TRBJ1-3	TGTGCCAGCAGCTTCGGACAGGGGTCTGGAAACACCATATATTTT	CASSFGQGSGNTIYF
TRBV9	.	.	TRBJ2-3	TGTGCCAGCAGCGCCCTCACAGATACGCAGTATTTT	CASSALTDTQYF
TRBV3-1/TRBV3-2	TRBD1	.	TRBJ1-4	TGTGCCAGCAGCCAGAACGGACAGGGGCTTGGATGGACTAATGAAAAACTGTTTTTT	CASSQNGQGLGWTNEKLFF
TRBV5-5	.	.	TRBJ1-3	TGTGCCAGCAGCTTGGGAGGGTTTCAGGCTGGAAACACCATATATTTT	CASSLGGFQAGNTIYF
TRBV5-6	.	.	TRBJ1-2	TGTGCCAGCAGCCTTAATTCTAACTATGGCTACACCTTC	CASSLNSNYGYTF
TRBV2	.	once	TRBJ1-2	TGTGCCAGCAGTGAATCGCAGGTCGACTATGGCTACACCTTC	CASSESQVDYGYTF
TRBV27	TRBD1	many	TRBJ1-2	TGTGCCAGCAGTCCCTCGACAGGGGGCGGGGGGGGCTACACCTTC	CASSPSTGGGGGYTF
TRBV6-6	.	.	TRBJ1-5	TGTGCCAGCAGCCCCGGGGGAGGGATTAGCAATCAGCCCCAGCATTTT	CASSPGGGISNQPQHF
TRBV4-1	.	.	TRBJ2-3	TGCGCCAGCAGCCAAGCAAACCGGGATACGCAGTATTTT	CASSQANRDTQYF
TRBV6-5	TRBD1	.	TRBJ2-7	TGTGCCAGCAGAAACAGGGGTAGGGACGAGCAGTACTTC	CASRNRGRDEQYF
TRBV3-1/TRBV3-2	.	few	TRBJ2-1	TGTGCCAGCAGCTACCGGCTCGAGAGGGGGAATGAGCAGTTCTTC	CASSYRLERGNEQFF
TRBV29-1	.	.	TRBJ2-3	TGCAGCGCCGGGGAGGTTCCAGATACGCAGTATTTT	CSAGEVPDTQYF
TRBV5-4	TRBD2	.	TRBJ2-1	TGTGCCAGCAGCTTACCAGGGTGGCTAGCGGGGGGGTACTCCTACAATGAGCAGTTCTTC	CASSLPGWLAGGYSYNEQFF
TRBV20-1	.	.	TRBJ2-3	TGCAGTGCTAGGAACGCGGATACGCAGTATTTT	CSARNADTQYF
TRBV9	.	.	TRBJ1-5	TGTGCCAGCAACCAACAGGGTGGAAATCAGCCCCAGCATTTT	CASNQQGGNQPQHF
TRBV10-2	TRBD1	.	TRBJ1-1	TGCGCCAGCGCGAAGATTTCGGGGACAGGGGCGTTTTCTGAAGCTTTCTTT	CASAKISGTGAFSEAFF
TRBV5-4	.	once	TRBJ1-6	TGTGCCAGCAGCCCCTTTGGGCAGACCTATAATTCACCCCTCCACTTT	CASSPFGQTYNSPLHF
TRBV2	TRBD1	.	TRBJ1-2	TGTGCCAGCAGCGACACGACAGGGGTAGGTGGCTACACCTTC	CASSDTTGVGGYTF
TRBV6-4	TRBD1	once	TRBJ2-3	TGTGCCAGCAGTGTTGAACAGGGGTCGGGGGATACGCAGTATTTT	CASSVEQGSGDTQYF
TRBV24-1	.	few	TRBJ2-7	TGTGCCACCAGTAGACACTCCTACGAGCAGTACTTC	CATSRHSYEQYF
TRBV3-1/TRBV3-2	TRBD2	once	TRBJ2-2	TGTGCCAGCAGCCAAGACGGACTAGCGGGGGGGAACACCGGGGAGCTGTTTTTT	CASSQDGLAGGNTGELFF